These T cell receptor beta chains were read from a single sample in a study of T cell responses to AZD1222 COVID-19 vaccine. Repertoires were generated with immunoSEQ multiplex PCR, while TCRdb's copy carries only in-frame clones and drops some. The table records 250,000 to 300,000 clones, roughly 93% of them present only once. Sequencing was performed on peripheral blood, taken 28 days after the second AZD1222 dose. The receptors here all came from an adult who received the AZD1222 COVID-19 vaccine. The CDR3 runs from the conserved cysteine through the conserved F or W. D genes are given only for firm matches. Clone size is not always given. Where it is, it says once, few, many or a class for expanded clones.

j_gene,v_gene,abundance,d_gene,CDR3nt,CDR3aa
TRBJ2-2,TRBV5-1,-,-,TGCGCCAGCAGCTTGTTCGTAGACACCGGGGAGCTGTTTTTT,CASSLFVDTGELFF
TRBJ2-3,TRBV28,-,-,TGTGCCAGCAGTGAACAAGCTAATACGCAGTATTTT,CASSEQANTQYF
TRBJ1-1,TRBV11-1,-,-,TGTGCCAGCAGCTTAGGGACGGTCAACACTGAAGCTTTCTTT,CASSLGTVNTEAFF
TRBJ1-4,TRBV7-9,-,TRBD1,TGTGCCAGCAGCTCCAGCTACGGGACAGGGGGAGAAAAACTGTTTTTT,CASSSSYGTGGEKLFF
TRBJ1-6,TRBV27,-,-,TGTGCCAGCAGTTTATCAGGTGGGGGCCTTAGCTCCTATAATTCACCCCTCCACTTT,CASSLSGGGLSSYNSPLHF
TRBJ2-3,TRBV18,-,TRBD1,TGTGCCAGCTCACCAACCAGGGGGCGATTCACAGATACGCAGTATTTT,CASSPTRGRFTDTQYF
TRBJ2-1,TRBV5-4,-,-,TGTGCCAGCAGAACCTCACTAGCCACGAGGGGCAATGAGCAGTTCTTC,CASRTSLATRGNEQFF
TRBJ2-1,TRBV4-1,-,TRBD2,TGCGCCAGCAGCCAAGGGTCTAGCGGAGCTGAGCAGTTCTTC,CASSQGSSGAEQFF
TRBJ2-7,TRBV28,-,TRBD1,TGTGCCAGCAGTGTGAACAGGGGGCTTAACTACGAGCAGTACTTC,CASSVNRGLNYEQYF
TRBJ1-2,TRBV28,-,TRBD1,TGTGCCAGCAGCTACGGGACAGGCTATGGCTACACCTTC,CASSYGTGYGYTF
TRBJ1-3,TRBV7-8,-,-,TGTGCCAGCAGCTTAATTAGTCGCTCTCACACTGGAAACACCATATATTTT,CASSLISRSHTGNTIYF
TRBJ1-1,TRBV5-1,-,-,TGCGCCAGCAGCTTGTCCGGGAGTTTAAAGGTGAACACTGAAGCTTTCTTT,CASSLSGSLKVNTEAFF
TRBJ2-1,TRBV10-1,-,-,TGCGCCAGCAGTGAACCGGGCGGGCGATACAATGAGCAGTTCTTC,CASSEPGGRYNEQFF
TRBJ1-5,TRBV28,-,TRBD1,TGTGCCAGCAGGGCCCCCAGGGGGCGCGGAGGCTTTAATCAGCCCCAGCATTTT,CASRAPRGRGGFNQPQHF
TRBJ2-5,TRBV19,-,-,TGTGCCAGTAGTACCGGTGGGACGAACCAAGAGACCCAGTACTTC,CASSTGGTNQETQYF
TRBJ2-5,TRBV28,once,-,TGTGCCAGCAGTAGCAGCGGAGGGGTAGGAGAGACCCAGTACTTC,CASSSSGGVGETQYF
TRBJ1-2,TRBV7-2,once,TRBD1,TGTGCCAGCAGCTTAGAGACAGGGAACTATGGCTACACCTTC,CASSLETGNYGYTF
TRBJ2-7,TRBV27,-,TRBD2,TGTGCCAGCAGTCCGGGGACGGGAGGCTACGAGCAGTACTTC,CASSPGTGGYEQYF
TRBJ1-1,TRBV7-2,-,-,TGTGCCAGCAGCCGGGGCTTTCGGGGGAACACTGAAGCTTTCTTT,CASSRGFRGNTEAFF
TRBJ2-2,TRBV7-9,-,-,TGTGCCACCTATTACCCCAGCACCGGGGAGCTGTTTTTT,CATYYPSTGELFF
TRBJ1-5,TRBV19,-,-,TGTGCCACCATGGGAGGGGTAGGTAGCAATCAGCCCCAGCATTTT,CATMGGVGSNQPQHF
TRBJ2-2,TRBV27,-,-,TGTGCCAGCAGTCCGGTCCCCTTGGGCGGGGAGCTGTTTTTT,CASSPVPLGGELFF
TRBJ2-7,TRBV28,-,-,TGTGCCAGCAGTTTACCAGCAGGGTCGGGGTACGAGCAGTACTTC,CASSLPAGSGYEQYF
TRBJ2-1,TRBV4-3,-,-,TGCGCCAGCAGCCAAACCAGGGGCTCCTACAATGAGCAGTTCTTC,CASSQTRGSYNEQFF
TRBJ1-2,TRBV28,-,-,TGTGCCAGCAGTTTTGGGTGGGGGGCAAACTATGGCTACACCTTC,CASSFGWGANYGYTF
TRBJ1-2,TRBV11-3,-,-,TGTGCCAGCAGCTTAGACGGGGGAGAGGGCTACACCTTC,CASSLDGGEGYTF
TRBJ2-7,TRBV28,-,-,TGTGCCAGTGGAGAGAAGCGGACCCCCTACGAGCAGTACTTC,CASGEKRTPYEQYF
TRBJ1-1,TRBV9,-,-,TGTGCCAGCAGCGTAGTAGGACAGAACACTGAAGCTTTCTTT,CASSVVGQNTEAFF
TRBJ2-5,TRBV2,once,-,TGTGCCAGCAGTTCTCGGGAGACCCAGTACTTC,CASSSRETQYF
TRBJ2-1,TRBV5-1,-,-,TGCGCCAGCAGCCCACTTATCTCGGCGGGAAATGAGCAGTTCTTC,CASSPLISAGNEQFF
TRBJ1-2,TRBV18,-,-,TGTGCCAGCTCACCCAACCAGGATGGCTACACCTTC,CASSPNQDGYTF
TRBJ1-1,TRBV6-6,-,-,TGTGCCAGCAGCCCTGACTGGTACACTGAAGCTTTCTTT,CASSPDWYTEAFF
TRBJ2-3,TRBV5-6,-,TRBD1,TGTGCCAGCAGCTGGGGGACAGAGAATACGCAGTATTTT,CASSWGTENTQYF
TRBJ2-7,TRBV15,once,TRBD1,TGTGCCACCAGCAACCGACAGGGATCCTACGAGCAGTACTTC,CATSNRQGSYEQYF
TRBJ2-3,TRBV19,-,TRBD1,TGTGCCAGTAGCAGGGACAGGAGCACAGATACGCAGTATTTT,CASSRDRSTDTQYF
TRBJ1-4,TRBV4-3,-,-,TGCGCCAGCAGCCAAGAAACGCTACGAACTAATGAAAAACTGTTTTTT,CASSQETLRTNEKLFF
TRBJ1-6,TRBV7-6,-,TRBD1,TGTGCCAGCAGCTTAGTAGGGGGCCGAACTTCACCCCTCCACTTT,CASSLVGGRTSPLHF
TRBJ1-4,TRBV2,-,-,TGTGCCAGCTCAGGGTTAATTGGGGAAAAACTGTTTTTT,CASSGLIGEKLFF
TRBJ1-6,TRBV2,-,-,TGTGCCAGCAGGCCTGACCCCGGGACAATAGGATCACCCCTCCACTTT,CASRPDPGTIGSPLHF
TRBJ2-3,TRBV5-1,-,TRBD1,TGCGCCAGCAGCCCCGAGGGGACAGGGCCAACCAGCACAGATACGCAGTATTTT,CASSPEGTGPTSTDTQYF
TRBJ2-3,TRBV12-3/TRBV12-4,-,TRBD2,TGTGCCAGCAGTCGACTAGCGGATACGCAGTATTTT,CASSRLADTQYF
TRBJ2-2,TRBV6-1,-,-,TGTGCCAGCAGTGAAGCTGCACTTTACACCGGGGAGCTGTTTTTT,CASSEAALYTGELFF
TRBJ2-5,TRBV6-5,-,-,TGTGCCAGCAGGAAGCCCGGGCTAGAGACCCAGTACTTC,CASRKPGLETQYF